The T cell receptor beta chain under discussion was sequenced for a study of T cells in Graves' hyperthyroidism and ophthalmopathy. Whole-study context: Any treatment followed the collection of peripheral blood at initial diagnosis. The study's findings and limits: The model forecast ophthalmopathy, anticipating it by a median roughly 6.5 months before onset. Blood shared most expanded thyroid clonotypes above 0.001.

This CDR3 has 14 amino acids. The germline V gene has CDR1 MRHNA and CDR2 SNTAGT. The V gene end was trimmed by 5 bases and the J gene end by 6 bases; junction bases not matched to a gene: 6. PBMCs stemmed from 8.5 to 10 ml fresh peripheral blood. As regards this clonotype: Its antigen is as yet unknown.

The source material, RNA transcripts, was used to amplify TCR beta CDR3 regions. First-round RT-PCR with HTBI primers amplified the TCR CDR3 region. One entry per CDR3 protein results from TCRdb running MiXCR on the multiplex PCR reads. The sample records approximately 380,000 distinct CDR3 sequences, more than 13% being singletons. The sequence was obtained from a man aged 45-65 years with Graves' ophthalmopathy. The chain uses TRBV6-4 and TRBJ2-7; 11 bases are shared with TRBD2. What was sequenced was blood. CDR3 coding DNA: TGTGCCAGCAGTTTACTAGCGGGAGCAGGCGAGCAGTACTTC. Translating gives CASSLLAGAGEQYF.